Listed below are T cell receptor beta chains from one sample, sequenced in a study of a mutant IDH1 vaccine in newly diagnosed glioma. TCRdb's copy holds only in-frame clones and misses some; the assay was immunoSEQ multiplex PCR. This sample has about 40,000 clones, with roughly 90% found just once. Their target antigens are unknown. The sequencing used PBMCs, collected from a glioma patient whose treatment included an IDH1 peptide vaccine. The receptors were gathered from a man aged 50 to 60 with glioma. The CDR3 runs from the conserved cysteine through the conserved F or W. The D gene is left open where the match is weak. Clone sizes are given selectively: once, few, many, or a class where the clone is expanded.

clone_size,j_call,d_call,v_call,cdr3_aa,cdr3_nt
NA,TRBJ2-2,NA,TRBV4-2,CASSQRSAGELFF,TGTGCCAGCAGCCAAAGGTCAGCCGGGGAGCTGTTTTTT
NA,TRBJ1-2,NA,TRBV29-1,CSVEEDGHYGYTF,TGCAGCGTTGAGGAGGACGGTCACTATGGCTACACCTTC
NA,TRBJ1-5,TRBD1,TRBV7-8,CASSLRGTGMESQPQHF,TGTGCCAGCAGCTTAAGGGGGACAGGGATGGAAAGTCAGCCCCAGCATTTT
NA,TRBJ1-1,NA,TRBV19,CASTPGMGRRNQNTEAFF,TGTGCCAGTACTCCCGGTATGGGGCGCCGTAACCAGAACACTGAAGCTTTCTTT
NA,TRBJ2-2,NA,TRBV9,CASSARTATTGELFF,TGTGCCAGCAGCGCCCGGACAGCTACCACCGGGGAGCTGTTTTTT
NA,TRBJ2-7,TRBD1,TRBV5-6,CASTEEVTGVGYEQYF,TGTGCCAGCACCGAAGAAGTAACAGGGGTAGGCTACGAGCAGTACTTC
once,TRBJ2-1,NA,TRBV7-8,CASSGRRYNEQFF,TGTGCCAGCAGCGGGAGAAGGTACAATGAGCAGTTCTTC
NA,TRBJ2-7,NA,TRBV7-9,CASSLVELSSYEQYF,TGTGCCAGCAGCTTAGTGGAACTGTCGTCCTACGAGCAGTACTTC
NA,TRBJ2-3,TRBD1,TRBV9,CASSKGQGSSSTDTQYF,TGTGCCAGCAGCAAGGGACAGGGGTCGTCTAGCACAGATACGCAGTATTTT
NA,TRBJ1-2,NA,TRBV28,CASSLWPPYGYTF,TGTGCCAGCAGTTTGTGGCCACCCTATGGCTACACCTTC
NA,TRBJ2-5,TRBD2,TRBV6-5,CASSYSSGAQETQYF,TGTGCCAGCAGTTACTCTAGCGGGGCCCAAGAGACCCAGTACTTC
NA,TRBJ1-2,NA,TRBV5-4,CASSPEERAGGGGYTF,TGTGCCAGCAGCCCCGAGGAGAGGGCGGGCGGGGGTGGCTACACCTTC
NA,TRBJ1-1,NA,TRBV7-2,CATAGEVGTEAFF,TGTGCCACCGCCGGGGAGGTGGGCACTGAAGCTTTCTTT
NA,TRBJ1-2,NA,TRBV19,CASRFEYIRVQGRGYTF,TGTGCCAGTAGATTCGAGTACATCAGGGTTCAAGGGCGCGGCTACACCTTC
NA,TRBJ2-7,NA,TRBV7-8,CASSSLGAYEQYF,TGTGCCAGCAGCTCCCTTGGCGCCTACGAGCAGTACTTC
NA,TRBJ1-6,TRBD1,TRBV19,CASSSGQGRQGSPLHF,TGTGCCAGTAGTTCAGGACAGGGACGACAGGGATCACCCCTCCACTTT
NA,TRBJ1-2,NA,TRBV25-1,CASRGDNYGYTF,TGTGCCAGCCGAGGGGACAACTATGGCTACACCTTC